This T cell receptor (beta chain) was obtained from a study of blood T cells in healthy people across ages (dated by TCRdb to the mid-2010s). Background on the whole study: In model experiments, template switching captured about one uniquely barcoded TCR beta cDNA molecule for every two T cells. To track age-related changes in TCR beta repertoire diversity, the study relied on deep sequencing normalized with unique cDNA molecular identifiers. The donors were divided into four age groups: young (average roughly 17 years), middle-aged (about 39), aged (about 60) and long-lived (about 84). Two additional independent replicas of 1 million unique cDNA reads from the same blood draw were analyzed for two donors (one aged 18 to 29 and one aged 80 or older). General findings and caveats noted by the study authors: Estimates of total diversity based on one million sequenced T cells were considered lower bounds and underestimates. Compared with the aged group, more naive CD4+ T cells, fewer expanded clones and increased TCR diversity were shown by the long-lived group, suggesting age selection. Observed TCR beta diversity per million T cells fell roughly linearly with age, and a significant reduction was already apparent by age approximately 41. Bulk unsorted PBMC profiling prevented conclusive comparison of naive and antigen-experienced compartments. Donor CMV infection status was unknown, potentially confounding age-related changes in expanded clonotypes. Observed TCR beta diversity correlated strongly with the percentage of naive T cells measured by flow cytometry.

The library was obtained by 5' RACE. Reads for this sample came from an Illumina HiSeq 2500. A second PCR of about 6 to 11 cycles was run with a J-beta primer mix and a sample-barcoded 5' primer. Each TCR beta cDNA molecule received a unique molecular identifier from a template-switch 5' adaptor carrying 12 random nucleotides. Each sample yielded at least 2.5 million CDR3-containing paired-end reads. First-strand cDNA was synthesized from all RNA with the Mint cDNA synthesis kit, primed by a TRBC-specific oligonucleotide. Following uracil-DNA glycosylase treatment, all cDNA underwent a first 18-cycle PCR with the universal primers M1SS and BC2_uni_R. The authors' pipeline ran thus. For normalization, 1 million high-quality reads, each with a distinct molecular identifier, were randomly selected from each sample. Instead of being binned into consensus sequences, reads with shared molecular identifiers were discarded. MiTCR, with a Q25 quality threshold and the strictest error-elimination algorithm, was used for CDR3 identification, clonotype clustering and error correction. A nonparametric unseen species model with Euler transformation was used to estimate lower-bound total TCR beta diversity. The public reads were run again by TCRdb, first through fastp at Q25 and then through MiXCR, and only productive beta chains were kept. Merged by CDR3 protein, the rows form single entries marked with the most common genes and DNA. These V and J calls rely on TCRdb rather than the paper's analysis. The sample contains more than 600,000 distinct CDR3 sequences, 20% to 30% of them found a single time. More than 8.5% of the sample goes to the ten largest clones.

Turning to this clonotype: Its antigen is still unknown. No per-base quality is available; no much larger clone lies one base away.

The germline V gene (reference sequence) yields LNHNV for CDR1 and YYDKDF for CDR2. From cysteine to phenylalanine, the CDR3 is 14 amino acids long. Only the CDR3 part of the read is kept: 42 bases, read in frame from the first base. V sheds 0 bases and J sheds 6 bases, leaving 10 bases between their ends. The donors were 40 or so Caucasian individuals from Russia, aged roughly 6 to 100 years, who were systemically healthy. About 10 milliliters of peripheral blood were drawn from each donor into EDTA-treated Vacutainer tubes. Ficoll-Paque density-gradient centrifugation was used to isolate PBMCs, with at least 6.5 million per sample. Trizol reagent was used to extract total RNA from the PBMCs, yielding at least 5.5 micrograms per sample. For every donor, flow cytometry on a PBMC aliquot measured the percentage of naive CD45RAhigh/CD27high T cells. These data are also associated with another study on T cells of mothers and their children. The second publication reports: Nine systemically healthy Caucasian individuals, comprising three mothers and their six children, were included as donors. cDNA synthesis consumed the entire amount of extracted RNA, loaded at approximately 1.5 ug RNA in each 15 ul reaction. Sample barcodes and 2-4 random nucleotides were added via the M1S primer in the second PCR. Over 8.5 million TCR beta CDR3 reads were obtained for each mother, and around 2.7 million reads were obtained for each child. Thymic selection similarly shapes TCR recombination output in related and unrelated pairs, with minor effect from inherited differences. Related mother-child pairs always showed normalized repertoire overlap that was slightly higher than in unrelated mother-child pairs, though the difference was never significant. With a sensitivity of about 100 clones per million clonotypes, no persistent microchimeric T cell clones were detected. To look for features that set related mother-child pairs apart from unrelated individuals, the researchers ran deep NGS to compare the TCR beta repertoires of mothers and children. The mean age was 40 +/- 4 years for the mothers and approximately 11 +/- 4 years for the children. After adapter ligation was performed with NEBNext reagents, the libraries were sequenced on an Illumina HiSeq 2000 with 100+100 nt paired-end reads. To avoid cross-contamination, the mother libraries and the child libraries were prepared a month apart and sequenced in separate runs. Between 500,000 and 2,000,000 distinct TCR beta clonotypes were identified per donor. Naive TCR beta clonotypes were estimated from low-frequency clonotypes matched to each donor's FACS-determined naive share, without sorting.

The chain is made from TRBV15 and TRBJ2-3, with no confidently assigned D gene. This clonotype was obtained from a boy under 18 in good health. The sequencing input was blood. Here the CDR3 is given as CATSRDESLDTQYF. The nucleotides read TGTGCCACCAGCAGAGATGAGAGCCTGGATACGCAGTATTTT.